This entry lists 30 T cell receptor beta chains sequenced from one sample in a study of blood T cell repertoires in COVID-19. Measured with immunoSEQ multiplex PCR; TCRdb has only the in-frame clones, and not every one. In the table there are about 250,000 clones, 85% to 90% of which are singletons. Sample: PBMCs or T cells enriched from blood (not recorded which). These receptors were obtained from a man between 35 and 55 years old who had recovered from COVID-19.

This clone was found once. This chain joins TRBV30 and TRBJ2-7, with D unclear. CDR1 and CDR2 (germline): GTSNPN, SVGIG (reference sequence). V was shortened by 0 bases and J by 1 base, with 10 bases between the two germline ends. This CDR3 is 14 amino acids long. The CDR3 loop is CAWSVLGLSYEQYF. CDR3 DNA sequence: TGTGCCTGGAGTGTACTCGGGTTATCCTACGAGCAGTACTTC.

This clone was detected only once. The chain links TRBV30 to TRBJ1-1, with 9 nucleotides matching TRBD1. The V and J ends lost 7 bases and 10 bases, in that order; junction bases with no gene match: 19. Germline values: CDR1 GTSNPN, CDR2 SVGIG (reference sequence). The CDR3 length is 15 residues. Written as DNA, the CDR3 is TGTGCCTACTACCGGGACAGGGCCCGAACGCGGGGAGCTTTCTTT. Translating it yields CAYYRDRARTRGAFF.

V gene TRBV21-1 combines with J gene TRBJ1-1; TRBD1 reflects the table's D call only, with no check against the DNA. TRBV21-1 is given as a pseudogene. CDR3 length equals 15 residues. The CDR3 bases are TGTGCCAGCAGCACTCGGGACAGGCTGAACACTGAAGCTTTCTTT. Its translation is CASSTRDRLNTEAFF.

CDR3 nucleotides: TGTGCCAGCAGCTATGATGGGACAGGCCCCTACGAGCAGTACTTC. Translation: CASSYDGTGPYEQYF. V and J are TRBV11-3 and TRBJ2-7; 8 bases line up with TRBD1. This CDR3 has 15 residues. The germline V gene has CDR1 SGHNT and CDR2 YENEEA. V dropped 4 bases and J dropped 2; count of bases not matched to a gene: 7.

The chain has TRBV29-1 and TRBJ1-1; D gene ambiguous. Looked up from germline, CDR1 is SQVTM and CDR2 is ANQGSEA. CDR3 length: 15 residues. The V end lost 2 bases, the J end lost 0 bases, and 13 bases lay between the germline ends. The chain's CDR3 is CSVERNEGVNTEAFF. DNA for the CDR3: TGCAGCGTTGAAAGGAACGAGGGAGTGAACACTGAAGCTTTCTTT.

The chain uses TRBV3-1 (or the pseudogene TRBV3-2) and TRBJ2-5, with TRBD2 matching over 11 bases. Looked up from germline, CDR1 is LGHDT and CDR2 is YNNKEL (reference sequence). CDR3 length: 16 residues. V dropped 2 bases and J dropped 5; count of bases not matched to a gene: 7. The CDR3 is CASSQNSGGAFETQYF. The CDR3 DNA is TGTGCCAGCAGCCAAAATAGCGGGGGGGCCTTTGAGACCCAGTACTTC.

The gene calls are TRBV19 and TRBJ2-7; D unresolved. The CDR3 extends over 15 amino acids. Per germline, CDR1 LNHDA and CDR2 SQIVND (reference sequence). The V and J ends lost 8 bases and 0 bases respectively, with 17 bases between them. CDR3 loop: CASSPQLLISYEQYF. CDR3 bases: TGTGCCAGTTCCCCCCAACTACTGATCTCCTACGAGCAGTACTTC.

This clone came up many times. V usage is TRBV12-5 and J usage is TRBJ2-1, with TRBD2 as a possible D gene (6 bases). CDR3 length: 19 residues. Trimming pared 0 bases from V and 0 bases from J, leaving 18 bases between. Per the germline V gene, CDR1 is LGHNT and CDR2 is FRNRAP. CDR3 amino acids: CASGLVGLTRESSYNEQFF. CDR3 in DNA: TGTGCTAGTGGTTTGGTAGGACTCACCCGGGAGAGCTCCTACAATGAGCAGTTCTTC. Combining the CDR3 with reference TRBV12-5 and TRBJ2-1 gives the whole variable domain DARVTQTPRHKVTEMGQEVTMRCQPILGHNTVFWYRQTMMQGLELLAYFRNRAPLDDSGMPKDRFSAEMPDATLATLKIQPSEPRDSAVYFCASGLVGLTRESSYNEQFFGPGTRLTVL.

This clone was counted once. The J gene is TRBJ2-6, the V gene TRBV10-3, with 9 bases aligning to TRBD1. The CDR3 contains 17 residues. In germline, CDR1 is ENHRY, CDR2 SYGVKD. Trimming took 4 bases from V and 4 from J; bases not matched to a gene: 8. The CDR3 spells CAISGETGGTGANVLTF. The CDR3, as DNA: TGTGCCATCAGTGGAGAAACAGGGGGCACAGGGGCCAACGTCCTGACTTTC.

This chain links TRBV7-6 with TRBJ1-3; D possibly corresponds to TRBD1 (5 bases). Germline V CDR1 and CDR2: SGHVS, FNYEAQ. The CDR3 has 18 residues. V lost 2 bases to trimming and J lost 2 bases, with 19 bases between them. DNA of the CDR3: TGTGCCAGCAGCTTAAACGGGGGAGGAACAGCGCCTGGAAACACCATATATTTT. Translating it yields CASSLNGGGTAPGNTIYF.

DNA of the CDR3: TGTGCCAGCAGCGTAGCTAGCGGGCAGCAAGAGACCCAGTACTTC. Residues: CASSVASGQQETQYF. The chain recombines TRBV9 with TRBJ2-5; 8 bases match TRBD2. Germline CDR1 SGDLS, CDR2 YYNGEE. Germline trimming cut 0 bases from V and 2 bases from J; bases unmatched to any gene: 3. The CDR3 has 15 residues.

The chain carries TRBV19 and TRBJ1-2; D unresolved. The CDR3 contains 14 residues. Germline V lookup: CDR1 LNHDA, CDR2 SQIVND (reference sequence). V was pared by 3 bases and J by 8 bases, with 16 bases between. In DNA, the CDR3 is TGTGCCAGTAGTATTGGGAGGGCGCCCTTGGGCTACACCTTC. It is translated as CASSIGRAPLGYTF.

This rearrangement joins TRBV5-5 to TRBJ1-1; D might be TRBD1 (6 bases). Between the trimmed V and J ends, which lost 0 bases and 3 bases, there was a span of 12 bases. The CDR3 is 15 amino acids. CDR1 is SGHKS, CDR2 YYEKEE, per germline (reference sequence). The CDR3 sequence is CASSLAPGADTEAFF. The CDR3 DNA sequence: TGTGCCAGCAGCTTGGCCCCAGGGGCGGACACTGAAGCTTTCTTT.

The genes are TRBV7-2 and TRBJ1-5; tentative D call: TRBD1 (6 bases). Germline-derived CDR1 and CDR2 are SGHTA and FQGNSA. The germline V and J ends were trimmed by 1 base and 3 bases, with 10 bases remaining between them. The CDR3 sequence is 15 residues long. The CDR3 here is CASSLGGGDNQPQHF. For the CDR3, the DNA is TGTGCCAGCAGCTTAGGAGGGGGAGACAATCAGCCCCAGCATTTT. The variable domain in full, with the rest retrieved from reference TRBV7-2 and TRBJ1-5, is GAGVSQSPSNKVTEKGKDVELRCDPISGHTALYWYRQSLGQGLEFLIYFQGNSAPDKSGLPSDRFSAERTGGSVSTLTIQRTQQEDSAVYLCASSLGGGDNQPQHFGDGTRLSIL.

This clone was detected only a few times. The chain recombines TRBV19 with TRBJ2-5; 7 nucleotides match TRBD2. CDR1 LNHDA and CDR2 SQIVND come from the germline V gene (reference sequence). The CDR3 covers 12 residues. Trimming cost V 9 bases and J 5 bases; bases outside gene matches: 6. The CDR3 is CASRLAGETQYF. CDR3 in DNA: TGTGCCAGCAGACTAGCTGGGGAGACCCAGTACTTC.

The chain is built from TRBV28 and TRBJ2-7; no clear D. Between the trimmed V and J ends, which lost 2 bases and 0 bases, there was a span of 5 bases. CDR3 length: 13 residues. CDR1 is MDHEN and CDR2 is SYDVKM in the germline V gene. In nucleotides, the CDR3 is TGTGCCAGCAGTTTAAGTAGCTCCTACGAGCAGTACTTC. Protein sequence: CASSLSSSYEQYF. Complete variable domain (other parts from reference TRBV28 and TRBJ2-7): DVKVTQSSRYLVKRTGEKVFLECVQDMDHENMFWYRQDPGLGLRLIYFSYDVKMKEKGDIPEGYSVSREKKERFSLILESASTNQTSMYLCASSLSSSYEQYFGPGTRLTVT.

The rearrangement links TRBV6-5 to TRBJ1-2; TRBD1 agrees at 8 bases. Germline V CDR1 and CDR2: MNHEY, SVGAGI. V dropped 9 bases and J dropped 4; count of bases not matched to a gene: 10. The CDR3 totals 14 residues. The CDR3 protein is CASKTGDRGYGYTF. Here the CDR3 DNA reads TGTGCCAGTAAGACAGGGGATCGCGGCTATGGCTACACCTTC.

The chain combines TRBV30 with TRBJ2-3; no clear D. The CDR3 covers 14 residues. The V end was cut by 1 base, the J end by 0 bases, with 8 bases between. Per germline, CDR1 GTSNPN and CDR2 SVGIG (reference sequence). CDR3 sequence reads: CAWSGLLSTDTQYF. CDR3 DNA: TGTGCCTGGAGTGGATTACTAAGCACAGATACGCAGTATTTT.

V is TRBV3-1 (or the pseudogene TRBV3-2) and J is TRBJ1-2, with D hard to call. This CDR3 has 16 residues. Germline loops: CDR1 LGHDT, CDR2 YNNKEL (reference sequence). Trimming left V 1 base short and J 2 bases short, with 14 bases between. CDR3 bases: TGTGCCAGCAGCCAAGTTCCAGAGCGATCAAACTATGGCTACACCTTC. Translated, it gives CASSQVPERSNYGYTF.

The chain employs TRBV5-5 and TRBJ2-7; possibly TRBD1 for D (6 bases). The germline V gene has CDR1 SGHKS and CDR2 YYEKEE (reference sequence). V was trimmed by 2 bases and J by 4 bases, leaving 16 bases between them. This CDR3 contains 15 residues. CDR3 nucleotide sequence: TGTGCCAGCAGCTTCCAGGGGAATGGAGGATACGAGCAGTACTTC. It translates to CASSFQGNGGYEQYF.

V is TRBV11-2 and J is TRBJ1-4; 7 bases align to TRBD1. This CDR3 is 15 amino acids long. V trimming: 5 bases; J trimming: 3 bases; junction bases outside the gene matches: 6. Germline CDR1 and CDR2: SGHAT and FQNNGV. CDR3 bases: TGTGCCAGCAGCCTTTTCCAGGGGGCTAATGAAAAACTGTTTTTT. Translated: CASSLFQGANEKLFF.

The chain uses TRBV18 and TRBJ1-1; tentatively, D is TRBD1 (5 bases). Trimming shortened V by 0 bases and J by 1 base, and 15 bases separated the two germline ends. The CDR3 is made up of 17 amino acids. Germline CDR1 reads KGHSH; CDR2 reads LQKENI. In nucleotides, the CDR3 is TGTGCCAGCTCACCACCGGTTGCGGGGCCAACGAACACTGAAGCTTTCTTT. This sequence encodes CASSPPVAGPTNTEAFF.

This clone was observed a single time. The chain joins TRBV10-3 to TRBJ2-3, with D tentatively TRBD2 (6 bases). Trimming cost V 8 bases and J 5 bases, with 17 bases left between them. Per germline, CDR1 ENHRY and CDR2 SYGVKD. This CDR3 has 14 residues. This CDR3 reads CAIGGGGPGDTQYF. DNA of the CDR3: TGTGCCATCGGAGGAGGAGGGCCAGGAGATACGCAGTATTTT.

The chain couples TRBV30 to TRBJ1-5, with D possibly TRBD1 on 5 matching bases. V was pared by 1 base and J by 4 bases, with 11 bases between. CDR1 is GTSNPN, CDR2 SVGIG, per germline (reference sequence). CDR3 length equals 14 residues. CDR3 loop: CAWSAGGGNQPQHF. The CDR3 DNA reads as TGTGCCTGGAGTGCGGGCGGGGGGAATCAGCCCCAGCATTTT.

A few counts support this clone. The CDR3 region is CAWRTKTGTEAFF. DNA of the CDR3: TGTGCCTGGAGGACTAAGACAGGGACTGAAGCTTTCTTT. This rearrangement joins TRBV30 to TRBJ1-1; TRBD1 matches 7 bases. The length of the CDR3 is 13 residues. Germline trimming cut 3 bases from V and 5 bases from J; bases unmatched to any gene: 6. The germline V gene has CDR1 GTSNPN and CDR2 SVGIG (reference sequence).

V gene TRBV9 combines with J gene TRBJ2-1; possibly TRBD1 for D (6 bases). Trimming pared 4 bases from V and 2 bases from J, leaving 13 bases between. Germline lookup yields CDR1 SGDLS and CDR2 YYNGEE. The CDR3 loop spans 15 amino acids. CDR3 residues: CASSQTGDPYNEQFF. CDR3 sequence (DNA): TGTGCCAGCAGCCAGACAGGTGACCCCTACAATGAGCAGTTCTTC.

V gene TRBV6-4 combines with J gene TRBJ2-3; TRBD2 aligns across 9 bases. V was pared by 2 bases and J by 4 bases, with 4 bases of the junction left unmatched. Germline loops: CDR1 MRHNA, CDR2 SNTAGT. The CDR3 has 15 amino acids. For the CDR3, the DNA is TGTGCCAGCAGTGACGGCGCGGGGGGGGCAGATACGCAGTATTTT. Amino acids: CASSDGAGGADTQYF.

This clone was recorded only once. This chain connects TRBV5-1 to TRBJ1-1; a weak D match, TRBD1 (5 bases). Germline CDR1 is SGHRS and CDR2 is YFSETQ. CDR3 length: 14 residues. Trimming took off 0 bases at V and 5 bases at J, with 11 bases between the two ends. The chain's CDR3 is CASSLEGSKTEAFF. The CDR3 region has the DNA TGCGCCAGCAGCTTGGAGGGGTCTAAGACTGAAGCTTTCTTT.

About this clone itself: The DNA is omitted, as the CDR3 cannot be located on it reliably, and the CDR3 follows TCRdb's listing. The V and J genes are TRBV30 and TRBJ1-2; TRBD1 reflects the table's D call only, with no check against the DNA. The CDR3 is 12 amino acids in total, end residues counted. From germline, CDR1 is GTSNPN and CDR2 SVGIG (reference sequence). The CDR3 sequence: CAWSVGPGTHTF.

V and J are TRBV28 and TRBJ1-1, with D perhaps matching TRBD1 (5 bases). Trimming left V 1 base short and J 5 bases short, with 14 bases between. The CDR3 sequence is 15 residues long. Germline V gene lookup returns CDR1 MDHEN and CDR2 SYDVKM. This CDR3 is CASSLSAGGVTEAFF. CDR3 in DNA: TGTGCCAGCAGTTTATCCGCCGGGGGAGTAACTGAAGCTTTCTTT.